This TCR beta chain was observed in a study of cytomegalovirus exposure and HLA in healthy donors. On the study more broadly: An early release of data contained around 80 million unique TCRs, which came from HLA-typed donors. The study, taken as a whole, reports: It was only CMV serostatus that was available as immune exposure information.

The germline V gene encodes CDR1 SGHTA and CDR2 FQGTGA. V lost 3 bases, J lost 7 bases, and 6 bases stayed unmatched. The CDR3 consists of 15 residues. As for this clone: As yet, its antigen is unknown.

Researchers ran the PCR with 60 Vbeta and 13 Jbeta primers. Profiled with immunoSEQ multiplex PCR; TCRdb holds only in-frame clones, not every one. The sample lists under 200,000 clones; about 80% were seen once. The chain couples TRBV7-3 to TRBJ2-1, with TRBD2 matching 10 bases. The sequenced sample was PBMCs. The TCR originated in a woman aged 18-35 years in good health and CMV-seropositive. In nucleotides, the CDR3 is TGTGCCAGCAGCTTGATAGCGGGGGGCGGAAATGAGCAGTTCTTC. Its translation: CASSLIAGGGNEQFF.